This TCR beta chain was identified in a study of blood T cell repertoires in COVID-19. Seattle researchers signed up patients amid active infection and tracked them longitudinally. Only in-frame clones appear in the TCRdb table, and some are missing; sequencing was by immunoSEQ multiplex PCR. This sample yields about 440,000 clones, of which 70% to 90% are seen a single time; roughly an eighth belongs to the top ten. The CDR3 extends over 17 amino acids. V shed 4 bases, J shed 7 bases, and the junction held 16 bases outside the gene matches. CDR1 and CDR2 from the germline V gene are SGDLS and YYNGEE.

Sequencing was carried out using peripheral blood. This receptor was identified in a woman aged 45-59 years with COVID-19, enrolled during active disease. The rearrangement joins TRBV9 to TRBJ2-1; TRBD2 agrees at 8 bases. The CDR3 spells CASSTWGGTSYGNEQFF. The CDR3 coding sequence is TGTGCCAGCAGCACTTGGGGCGGGACTAGTTACGGGAATGAGCAGTTCTTC. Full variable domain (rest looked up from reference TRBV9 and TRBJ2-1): DSGVTQTPKHLITATGQRVTLRCSPRSGDLSVYWYQQSLDQGLQFLIQYYNGEERAKGNILERFSAQQFPDLHSELNLSSLELGDSALYFCASSTWGGTSYGNEQFFGPGTRLTVL.